The 24 T cell receptor beta chains listed next were all sequenced from one sample in a study of vaccination effects on CD4 cells after COVID-19. Under the ViraFEST assay, PBMC were stimulated with viral peptide pools so that antigen-specific CD4+ T cells expanded. Sequencing was performed afterwards. When ten to eleven days of culture had elapsed, CD4+ T cells were isolated. Participants each got two BNT162b2 or mRNA-1273 vaccine doses. Antigen specificity for these receptors is unknown. Measured with immunoSEQ multiplex PCR; TCRdb has only the in-frame clones, and not every one. The sample has approximately 74,000 clones; 77% are singletons. The sequencing used CD4+ T cells from PBMCs cultured with HCoV-OC43 spike peptides, collected after COVID-19 vaccination. Subset: HCoV-OC43 spike overlapping peptide pool stimulation. Receptor source: a human donor who received a COVID-19 vaccine.

The rearrangement links TRBV28 to TRBJ2-6; D is possibly TRBD1 or TRBD2 (5 bases each). Germline V lookup: CDR1 MDHEN, CDR2 SYDVKM. The V and J ends lost 7 bases and 4 bases respectively, with 17 bases between them. The CDR3 consists of 16 residues. The DNA for the CDR3 is TGTGCCAGCACCATGAGGGGAGACTCCGGGGCCAACGTCCTGACTTTC. Encoded protein: CASTMRGDSGANVLTF.

The chain employs TRBV11-2 and TRBJ2-7; no definite D call. The CDR3 runs to 13 residues. V was pared by 3 bases and J by 2 bases, with 8 bases between. In germline, CDR1 is SGHAT, CDR2 FQNNGV. DNA of the CDR3: TGTGCCAGCAGCTTCTCCTCGGCCTACGAGCAGTACGTC. Translated: CASSFSSAYEQYV.

This clone has more than one count but fewer than ten. The gene calls are TRBV7-8 and TRBJ1-2; TRBD1 agrees at 10 bases. Per germline, CDR1 SGHVS and CDR2 FQNEAQ. CDR3 size: 14 residues. V gave up 5 bases and J gave up 2 bases; unmatched junction bases: 2. CDR3 sequence: CASSLGQGNYGYTF. CDR3 sequence (DNA): TGTGCCAGCAGCCTGGGACAGGGGAACTATGGCTACACCTTC.

This chain uses TRBV5-1 with TRBJ2-3; 12 nucleotides line up with TRBD2. The junction had 8 bases not matched to a gene; V was cut back by 4 bases and J by 5 bases. Germline V gene lookup returns CDR1 SGHRS and CDR2 YFSETQ. The CDR3 spans 16 residues. CDR3 nucleotide sequence: TGCGCCAGCAGCCTGTTGCCTAGCGGGGGGGGAGATACGCAGTATTTT. Protein: CASSLLPSGGGDTQYF.

This chain joins TRBV11-2 and TRBJ2-7; either TRBD1 or TRBD2 may fit D (5 bases each). Germline lookup yields CDR1 SGHAT and CDR2 FQNNGV. Trimming cost V 2 bases and J 3 bases, with 14 bases left between them. The CDR3 is made up of 15 amino acids. This chain's CDR3 is CASSLNTGGFYEQYV. As DNA, the CDR3 is TGTGCCAGCAGCTTAAACACAGGAGGCTTCTACGAGCAGTACGTC.

The V and J genes are TRBV5-6 and TRBJ1-2, with TRBD1 as a possible D gene (5 bases). V was cut by 0 bases and J by 4 bases, with 13 bases left in between. There are 15 residues in the CDR3. Germline V gene lookup returns CDR1 SGHDT and CDR2 YYEEEE. CDR3 nucleotide sequence: TGTGCCAGCAGCTTGGAGGGGCGGAGCCGCTATGGCTACACCTTC. As protein: CASSLEGRSRYGYTF. Complete variable domain (other parts from reference TRBV5-6 and TRBJ1-2): DAGVTQSPTHLIKTRGQQVTLRCSPKSGHDTVSWYQQALGQGPQFIFQYYEEEERQRGNFPDRFSGHQFPNYSSELNVNALLLGDSALYLCASSLEGRSRYGYTFGSGTRLTVV.

The CDR3 DNA follows: TGTGCCTTACAGGGCCCCAGCTCCTATAATTCACCCCTCCACTTT. It translates to CALQGPSSYNSPLHF. V usage is TRBV6-5 and J usage is TRBJ1-6; tentative D call: TRBD1 (6 bases). The CDR3 spans 15 residues. V gave up 11 bases and J gave up 0 bases, with 14 bases separating them. CDR1 is MNHEY and CDR2 is SVGAGI in the germline V gene.

Written as DNA, the CDR3 is TGCGCCAGCAGGCGGGACCCGAGTTCCTACGAGCAGTACGTC. Its translation is CASRRDPSSYEQYV. The chain joins TRBV5-1 to TRBJ2-7; possible D gene TRBD2, 6 bases. Germline V gene data show CDR1 as SGHRS and CDR2 as YFSETQ. CDR3 length: 14 residues. With 5 bases removed from V and 1 base from J, the gap between germline ends came to 13 bases.

V is TRBV7-9 and J is TRBJ1-2, with 7 bases matching TRBD1. V lost 5 bases, J lost 8 bases, and 8 bases stayed unmatched. CDR1 is SEHNR, CDR2 FQNEAQ, per germline (reference sequence). The CDR3 spans 13 residues. The CDR3 region is CASSPRDRGGYTF. In nucleotides, the CDR3 is TGTGCCAGCAGCCCCCGGGACAGAGGCGGCTACACCTTC. Using reference TRBV7-9 and TRBJ1-2 for the parts outside the CDR3, the full variable domain is DTGVSQNPRHKITKRGQNVTFRCDPISEHNRLYWYRQTLGQGPEFLTYFQNEAQLEKSRLLSDRFSAERPKGSFSTLEIQRTEQGDSAMYLCASSPRDRGGYTFGSGTRLTVV.

The gene calls are TRBV7-2 and TRBJ1-4; D is ambiguous. Trimming removed 6 bases from V and 2 bases from J, with 7 bases in between. CDR1 is SGHTA and CDR2 is FQGNSA in the germline V gene. The CDR3 is 13 residues long. This CDR3 is CASRRGTNEKLFF. The CDR3 nucleotides read TGTGCCAGCAGGAGAGGCACTAATGAAAAACTGTTTTTT.

This chain joins TRBV5-1 and TRBJ1-4; weak D call: TRBD1 (6 bases). Trimming removed 2 bases from V and 4 bases from J, with 9 bases in between. The CDR3 has 14 amino acids. Germline-derived CDR1 and CDR2 are SGHRS and YFSETQ. As DNA, the CDR3 is TGCGCCAGCAGCTTCAGGGGTGGTAATGAAAAACTGTTTTTT. Its protein is CASSFRGGNEKLFF.

This clone showed up just once. The chain uses TRBV7-2 and TRBJ2-5; 11 bases map to TRBD2. The CDR3 runs to 17 residues. In germline, CDR1 is SGHTA, CDR2 FQGNSA. J gave up 4 bases and V 1 base, and 8 bases lay outside the gene matches. Here the CDR3 DNA reads TGTGCCAGCAGCTTAGTGCCCGGGCTAGCGGGGGGAGAGACCCAGTACTTC. This translates into CASSLVPGLAGGETQYF.

A single count supports this clone. This chain uses TRBV6-1 with TRBJ2-1; possibly TRBD1 or TRBD2 for D (6 bases each). The V end lost 2 bases, the J end lost 6 bases, and 14 bases lay between the germline ends. Germline V lookup: CDR1 MNHNS, CDR2 SASEGT. The CDR3 has 15 amino acids. CDR3 DNA: TGTGCCAGCAGTGAATGGGGGGCCCCGTCCAATGAGCAGTTCTTC. It specifies CASSEWGAPSNEQFF.

The CDR3 spells CASGSGGPYF. In DNA, the CDR3 is TGTGCCAGTGGGAGTGGGGGTCCGTACTTC. The chain carries TRBV28 and TRBJ2-5, with D possibly called TRBD1 or TRBD2 (5 bases each). Germline loops: CDR1 MDHEN, CDR2 SYDVKM. V was cut by 9 bases and J by 13 bases, with 15 bases left in between. There are 10 residues in the CDR3.

This chain joins TRBV9 and TRBJ1-3; tentative D call: TRBD1 (5 bases). V was clipped by 0 bases and J by 3 bases, with 10 bases between them. The CDR3 sequence is 15 residues long. Germline-derived CDR1 and CDR2 are SGDLS and YYNGEE. As DNA, the CDR3 is TGTGCCAGCAGCGTAGAAGGGGTAGGTGGAAACACCATATATTTT. Translated: CASSVEGVGGNTIYF.

V and J are TRBV5-1 and TRBJ2-1, with unresolved D. Trimming stripped 3 bases from V and 7 bases from J, with 17 bases between. This CDR3 region has 15 residues. The V gene's germline CDR1 is SGHRS and CDR2 YFSETQ. CDR3 in DNA: TGCGCCAGCAGCTCCCCGGCGATCGAGGTTAATGAGCAGTTCTTC. Translated, it gives CASSSPAIEVNEQFF.

The chain has TRBV4-1 and TRBJ1-4; D is unresolved. Trimming cost V 3 bases and J 8 bases, with 1 base left between them. The CDR3 totals 10 residues. CDR1 MGHRA and CDR2 YSYEKL come from the germline V gene. The CDR3 nucleotides are TGCGCCAGCAGCCACGAAAAACTGTTTTTT. It translates to CASSHEKLFF.

This clone was counted only a few times. The chain combines TRBV24-1 with TRBJ2-1; the D gene is possibly TRBD1 (7 bases). The V gene's germline CDR1 is KGHDR and CDR2 SFDVKD. V lost 4 bases to trimming and J lost 1 base, with 19 bases between them. The CDR3 contains 18 residues. The CDR3 spells CATSDQGGSGFSYNEQFF. For the CDR3, the DNA is TGTGCCACCAGTGACCAGGGGGGATCGGGGTTTTCCTACAATGAGCAGTTCTTC.

In this sample, this clone turned up a few times. The chain joins TRBV4-2 to TRBJ1-5, with TRBD1 matching over 8 bases. CDR3 length: 17 residues. CDR1 and CDR2 (germline): LGHNA, YNFKEQ. V shed 2 bases, J shed 2 bases, and the junction held 8 bases outside the gene matches. The CDR3 here is CASSQNSGQGGNQPQHF. DNA of the CDR3: TGTGCCAGCAGCCAAAACTCAGGACAGGGTGGCAATCAGCCCCAGCATTTT.

V usage is TRBV24-1 and J usage is TRBJ2-7; the D is unclear. V was clipped by 7 bases and J by 6 bases, with 6 bases between them. CDR3 length: 10 residues. Germline lookup yields CDR1 KGHDR and CDR2 SFDVKD. Here the CDR3 DNA reads TGTGCCACCAGCATCTGCGAGCAGTACGTC. This gives the protein CATSICEQYV.

V gene TRBV5-6 combines with J gene TRBJ1-5; no clear D gene. The CDR3 length is 14 residues. V lost 3 bases and J lost 6, with 13 bases in between. CDR1 and CDR2 from the germline V gene are SGHDT and YYEEEE. CDR3 amino acids: CASSSDPAGQPQHF. The CDR3 coding sequence is TGTGCCAGCAGCTCAGACCCGGCGGGTCAGCCCCAGCATTTT.

For the CDR3, the DNA is TGTGCCAGCAGCTTCGGGACAGCTATTTACTACGAGCAGTACGTC. Translated: CASSFGTAIYYEQYV. The chain combines TRBV7-8 with TRBJ2-7, with 7 bases aligning to TRBD1. The CDR3 has 15 amino acids. V lost 3 bases and J lost 3; bases outside the gene matches: 8. The germline gives CDR1 SGHVS, CDR2 FQNEAQ.

The chain carries TRBV5-6 and TRBJ2-1; 10 nucleotides align to TRBD2. The CDR3 has 15 residues. V gave up 5 bases and J gave up 6 bases; unmatched junction bases: 8. Germline V gene lookup returns CDR1 SGHDT and CDR2 YYEEEE. In DNA, the CDR3 is TGTGCCAGCAGTAGAGCGGGGGGGCGATCCAATGAGCAGTTCTTC. It yields the protein CASSRAGGRSNEQFF.

J is TRBJ2-5 and V is TRBV19, with 9 bases fitting TRBD1. CDR1 LNHDA and CDR2 SQIVND come from the germline V gene (reference sequence). The CDR3 is 14 amino acids. V dropped 6 bases and J dropped 4; count of bases not matched to a gene: 6. The CDR3 is CASRESDRGETQYF. CDR3 DNA: TGTGCCAGTAGGGAATCGGACAGGGGAGAGACCCAGTACTTC.